In this sample, the clone carrying this T cell receptor (beta chain) turned up a few times. As yet, its antigen is unknown. This sample was included in a study of T-cell reconstitution after alpha-beta-depleted transplantation in children. Study-level results: T-cell numbers and diversity one year post-transplant derived largely from freshly generated T cells. Approximately two months post-transplant, alpha-beta T cells reportedly originated from several hundred expanded graft clones. At day 60, the high TCRbeta diversity found in some patients originated from recipient T cells and thymic progenitors that had survived.

V was clipped by 6 bases and J by 1 base, with 14 bases between them. Germline V gene lookup returns CDR1 KGHDR and CDR2 SFDVKD. This CDR3 spans 16 amino acids. For TCRbeta, the library was prepared with unique molecular identifiers. One entry per CDR3 protein, called by TCRdb with MiXCR from the PCR reads. The table includes hundreds of thousands of distinct CDR3 sequences, 13% detected once. The sample consisted of PBMCs, mostly from graft donor cells, taken 360 days after TCRalphabeta/CD19-depleted stem cell transplant. The rearrangement uses TRBV24-1 and TRBJ2-2, with D perhaps being TRBD1 or TRBD2 (5 bases each). This sequence was found in a male patient younger than 18 who had a stem cell transplant for acute myeloid leukemia, so the T cells may come from the graft donor. This chain's CDR3 is CATSKGEQVNTGELFF. The CDR3 nucleotides read TGTGCCACCAGTAAGGGAGAACAGGTGAACACCGGGGAGCTGTTTTTT.